Each of the 17 T cell receptor beta chains below was sequenced from the same sample in a study of blood T cell repertoires in COVID-19 (dated by TCRdb to 2018 to 2020). The library relied on the immunoSEQ multiplex PCR assay. In its TCRdb copy, this immuneACCESS table keeps in-frame sequences only and misses some clones. Where compared with another copy, unresolved V genes explain less than half of these, and the others have no known cause. Across this sample there are roughly 400,000 clones, with about nine tenths seen only once. The ten largest clones represent 1.5% to 2% of the sample. Specimen: PBMCs or T cells enriched from blood (not recorded which). The receptors stem from a woman aged 25-40 years who had recovered from COVID-19.

V and J are TRBV6-5 and TRBJ1-5; 9 bases match TRBD1. V lost 6 bases and J lost 4; bases outside the gene matches: 4. There are 14 residues in the CDR3. Germline V lookup: CDR1 MNHEY, CDR2 SVGAGI. This chain's CDR3 is CASRRGQGNQPQHF. Written as DNA, the CDR3 is TGTGCCAGCAGGAGGGGACAGGGAAATCAGCCCCAGCATTTT.

This rearrangement joins TRBV19 to TRBJ2-7; D is unresolved. Germline CDR1 LNHDA, CDR2 SQIVND (reference sequence). Trimming shortened V by 2 bases and J by 4 bases, and 15 bases separated the two germline ends. The CDR3 has 15 residues. Written as DNA, the CDR3 is TGTGCCAGTAGTATATCCCCCACAGAGAATTACGAGCAGTACTTC. Encoded protein: CASSISPTENYEQYF.

The rearrangement uses TRBV29-1 and TRBJ1-2; TRBD1 matches 7 bases. V lost 4 bases to trimming and J lost 2 bases; unmatched junction nucleotides: 4. The CDR3 runs to 13 residues. Per the germline V gene, CDR1 is SQVTM and CDR2 is ANQGSEA. The CDR3 is CSVVQGPNYGYTF. CDR3 DNA: TGCAGCGTTGTACAGGGGCCCAACTATGGCTACACCTTC.

The J gene is TRBJ2-1, the V gene TRBV20-1; D call uncertain. Trimming stripped 3 bases from V and 3 bases from J, with 15 bases between. The CDR3 is 15 amino acids. From germline, CDR1 is DFQATT and CDR2 SNEGSKA (reference sequence). CDR3 nucleotide sequence: TGCAGTGCTAGTCAGGCAGAGCTAAGCTACAATGAGCAGTTCTTC. Protein: CSASQAELSYNEQFF.

The chain links TRBV29-1 to TRBJ2-7; tentative D call: TRBD2 (6 bases). Trimming took off 0 bases at V and 5 bases at J, with 17 bases between the two ends. The germline gives CDR1 SQVTM, CDR2 ANQGSEA. The CDR3 loop spans 15 amino acids. CDR3 region: CSVEEGGLPRNEQYF. The DNA for the CDR3 is TGCAGCGTTGAAGAGGGGGGACTCCCTCGTAACGAGCAGTACTTC.

The V call is TRBV15, the J call TRBJ2-1; 7 nucleotides line up with TRBD2. CDR3 size: 18 residues. With 4 bases clipped from V and 1 base from J, the junction kept 13 bases outside the gene matches. Germline loops: CDR1 LNHNV, CDR2 YYDKDF (reference sequence). The CDR3 protein is CATSNSLATGGSYNEQFF. CDR3 in DNA: TGTGCCACCAGCAATTCTCTAGCGACCGGGGGGTCCTACAATGAGCAGTTCTTC.

V is TRBV6-5 and J is TRBJ2-7, with TRBD1 matching 9 bases. The CDR3 consists of 15 residues. Germline V gives CDR1 MNHEY, CDR2 SVGAGI. The V and J ends lost 2 bases and 5 bases, in that order; junction bases with no gene match: 7. For the CDR3, the DNA is TGTGCCAGCAGTTACACTGAGACAGGGGGTCACGAGCAGTACTTC. Translated: CASSYTETGGHEQYF.

The rearrangement links TRBV7-9 to TRBJ2-5, with TRBD1 matching 10 bases. CDR3 length: 15 residues. Germline V gene lookup returns CDR1 SEHNR and CDR2 FQNEAQ (reference sequence). After removal of 5 bases from V and 5 bases from J, the junction contained 8 bases not matched to a gene. The CDR3 nucleotides read TGTGCCAGCAGCGTCGGACAGGGGGGAGGGGAGACCCAGTACTTC. This translates into CASSVGQGGGETQYF.

The chain combines TRBV4-1 with TRBJ2-3; TRBD2 is a possible D gene (6 bases). V dropped 4 bases and J dropped 2 bases, with 10 bases sitting between them. In germline, CDR1 is MGHRA, CDR2 YSYEKL. The CDR3 sequence is 14 residues long. DNA for the CDR3: TGCGCCAGCAGCCCAGGCGGGAACACAGATACGCAGTATTTT. This gives the protein CASSPGGNTDTQYF.

The rearrangement links TRBV12-3 or TRBV12-4 to TRBJ2-3; D is unclear. With 3 bases removed from V and 2 bases from J, the gap between germline ends came to 6 bases. CDR3 length equals 13 residues. CDR3: CASSFPNTDTQYF. CDR3 nucleotide sequence: TGTGCCAGCAGTTTCCCAAACACAGATACGCAGTATTTT.

This clone was observed a single time. The rearrangement links TRBV5-6 to TRBJ2-7, with 10 bases fitting TRBD1. Germline assignment: CDR1 SGHDT and CDR2 YYEEEE. Trimming cost V 4 bases and J 6 bases; bases outside gene matches: 10. The CDR3 runs 15 residues. CDR3 nucleotide sequence: TGTGCCAGCAGCGGCGGGACAGGGGTCCCCTTCGAGCAGTACTTC. This translates into CASSGGTGVPFEQYF. The complete variable domain, with remaining parts taken from reference TRBV5-6 and TRBJ2-7, reads DAGVTQSPTHLIKTRGQQVTLRCSPKSGHDTVSWYQQALGQGPQFIFQYYEEEERQRGNFPDRFSGHQFPNYSSELNVNALLLGDSALYLCASSGGTGVPFEQYFGPGTRLTVT.

The rearrangement joins TRBV6-4 to TRBJ1-2; weak D call: TRBD1 (5 bases). Trimming left V 6 bases short and J 4 bases short, with 18 bases between. From germline, CDR1 is MRHNA and CDR2 SNTAGT. CDR3 length: 15 amino acids. The DNA of the CDR3 is TGTGCCAGCAGGCACGACAGCGCCCCCGGCTATGGCTACACCTTC. Translating it yields CASRHDSAPGYGYTF.

V usage is TRBV5-4 and J usage is TRBJ1-4; 7 nucleotides match TRBD1. CDR3 length: 15 amino acids. Trimming took 7 bases from V and 3 from J; bases not matched to a gene: 9. Germline CDR1 is SGHNT and CDR2 is YYREEE (reference sequence). The CDR3 is CASSTQQGSNEKLFF. CDR3 nucleotides: TGTGCCAGCTCAACCCAACAGGGGTCTAATGAAAAACTGTTTTTT.

The gene calls are TRBV4-1 and TRBJ1-1; the D is unclear. The CDR3 extends over 15 amino acids. Trimming left V 3 bases short and J 5 bases short, with 16 bases between. CDR1 MGHRA and CDR2 YSYEKL come from the germline V gene. The CDR3 DNA reads TGCGCCAGCAGCCAGTACGACCGACGCGGGACTGAAGCTTTCTTT. Translating it yields CASSQYDRRGTEAFF.

This clone was counted a single time. The V and J genes are TRBV10-3 and TRBJ2-3; 9 bases line up with TRBD2. With 9 bases clipped from V and 5 bases from J, the junction kept 6 bases outside the gene matches. This CDR3 has 13 residues. Looked up from germline, CDR1 is ENHRY and CDR2 is SYGVKD. Written as DNA, the CDR3 is TGTGCCATGACAGCGGGAGGCAAAGATACGCAGTATTTT. As protein: CAMTAGGKDTQYF.

The genes are TRBV11-1 and TRBJ1-3, with no clear D. The ends were cut back, 4 bases at V and 0 bases at J, with 7 bases in the middle. The CDR3 length is 14 residues. Germline CDR1 SGHAT, CDR2 FQDESV (reference sequence). The CDR3 region has the DNA TGTGCCAGCAGCTGGTGGAGCTCTGGAAACACCATATATTTT. Its translation is CASSWWSSGNTIYF.

J is TRBJ1-1 and V is TRBV5-1; the D is unclear. CDR3 size: 13 residues. Germline CDR1 reads SGHRS; CDR2 reads YFSETQ. Trimming removed 2 bases at V and 3 bases at J, with 8 bases between. In DNA form, the CDR3 reads TGCGCCAGCAGCTTCGACTCCGACACTGAAGCTTTCTTT. This translates into CASSFDSDTEAFF.